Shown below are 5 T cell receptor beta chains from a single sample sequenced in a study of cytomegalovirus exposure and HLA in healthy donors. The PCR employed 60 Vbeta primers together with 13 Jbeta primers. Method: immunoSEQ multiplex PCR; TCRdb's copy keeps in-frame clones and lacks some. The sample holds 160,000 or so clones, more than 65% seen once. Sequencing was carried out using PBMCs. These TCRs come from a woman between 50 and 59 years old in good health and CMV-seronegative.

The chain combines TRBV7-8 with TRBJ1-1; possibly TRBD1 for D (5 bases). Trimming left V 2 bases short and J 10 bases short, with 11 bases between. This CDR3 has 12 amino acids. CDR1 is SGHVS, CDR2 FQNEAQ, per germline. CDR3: CASSLHQGGAFF. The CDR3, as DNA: TGTGCCAGCAGCTTACATCAGGGAGGAGCTTTCTTT.

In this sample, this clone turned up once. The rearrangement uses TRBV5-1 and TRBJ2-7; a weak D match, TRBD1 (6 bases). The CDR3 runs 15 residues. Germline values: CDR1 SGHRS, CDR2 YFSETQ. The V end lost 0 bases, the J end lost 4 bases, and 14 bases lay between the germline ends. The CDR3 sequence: CASSLGTGHSYEQYF. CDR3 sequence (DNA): TGCGCCAGCAGCTTGGGAACGGGACACTCATACGAGCAGTACTTC. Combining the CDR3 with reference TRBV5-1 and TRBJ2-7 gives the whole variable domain KAGVTQTPRYLIKTRGQQVTLSCSPISGHRSVSWYQQTPGQGLQFLFEYFSETQRNKGNFPGRFSGRQFSNSRSEMNVSTLELGDSALYLCASSLGTGHSYEQYFGPGTRLTVT.

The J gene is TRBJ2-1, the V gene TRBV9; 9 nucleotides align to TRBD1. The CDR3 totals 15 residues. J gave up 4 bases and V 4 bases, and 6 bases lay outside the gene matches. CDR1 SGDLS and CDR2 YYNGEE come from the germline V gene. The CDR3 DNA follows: TGTGCCAGCAGCCCTCGACAGGGGGTGTACAATGAGCAGTTCTTC. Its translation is CASSPRQGVYNEQFF.

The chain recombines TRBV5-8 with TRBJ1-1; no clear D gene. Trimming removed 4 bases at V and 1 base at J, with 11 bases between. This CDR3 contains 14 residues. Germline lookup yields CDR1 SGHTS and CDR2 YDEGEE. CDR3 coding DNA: TGTGCCAGCAGCCTTGGACTTCAGAACACTGAAGCTTTCTTT. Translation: CASSLGLQNTEAFF.

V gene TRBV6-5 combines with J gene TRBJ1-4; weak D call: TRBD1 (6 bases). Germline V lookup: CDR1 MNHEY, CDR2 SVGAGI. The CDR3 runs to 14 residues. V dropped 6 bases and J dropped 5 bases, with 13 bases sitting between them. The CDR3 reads CASRADSVNEKLFF. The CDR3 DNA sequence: TGTGCCAGCAGAGCGGACAGCGTGAATGAAAAACTGTTTTTT.